The T cell receptor beta chain under discussion was sequenced for a study of T cells in Graves' hyperthyroidism and ophthalmopathy. Exclusion of patients followed from uncontrolled infection, other autoimmune disease, pregnancy or lactation. Findings and limits, study-wide: Ophthalmopathy stood apart from stable hyperthyroidism in a 13 V-J model. Model predictions of ophthalmopathy came a median around 6.5 months before onset.

There are a few counts of this clonotype. Its specificity is unknown. Amplification yielded TCR beta CDR3 regions, with RNA transcripts as the source. The HTBI primer set drove a first-round RT-PCR of the TCR CDR3. TCRdb called the multiplex PCR reads again in MiXCR, with one record for every CDR3 protein. The table includes about 420,000 distinct CDR3 sequences, around a sixth detected once. The TCR sequence derives from a woman aged 18-35 years with Graves' hyperthyroidism. Sample: blood.

The CDR3 DNA is TGTGCCAGTAGTATCGATCTCCCGGGACAGGGGCAAGAGACCCAGTACTTC. Encoded protein: CASSIDLPGQGQETQYF. V is TRBV19 and J is TRBJ2-5; TRBD1 matches at 10 bases. The V gene end was trimmed by 3 bases and the J gene end by 2 bases; junction bases not matched to a gene: 9. This CDR3 has 17 residues. Germline loops: CDR1 LNHDA, CDR2 SQIVND (reference sequence).